The 7 T cell receptor beta chains below were found in one sample sequenced in a study of cytomegalovirus exposure and HLA in healthy donors. Both 60 Vbeta primers and 13 Jbeta primers went into the PCR. The repertoire was sequenced with immunoSEQ multiplex PCR; TCRdb's copy has only in-frame clones and lacks some. The repertoire holds about 80,000 clones, around 82% seen once, with around 3.2% in the top ten. Sequencing input: PBMCs. The receptors shown here come from a man aged 45 to 65 in good health and CMV-seronegative.

V is TRBV5-1 and J is TRBJ2-1; D gene uncertain. Germline V gives CDR1 SGHRS, CDR2 YFSETQ. Trimming left V 1 base short and J 5 bases short, with 4 bases between. This CDR3 region has 12 residues. The CDR3 loop reads CASSLSDNEQFF. The DNA of the CDR3 is TGCGCCAGCAGCTTGAGCGACAATGAGCAGTTCTTC.

The chain couples TRBV5-5 to TRBJ2-1; 13 bases line up with TRBD2. This CDR3 is 20 amino acids long. V was clipped by 4 bases and J by 6 bases; unmatched bases: 19. CDR1 and CDR2 (germline): SGHKS, YYEKEE (reference sequence). The chain's CDR3 is CASSPTVLVLAGGRINEQFF. CDR3 DNA: TGTGCCAGCAGCCCCACCGTTCTCGTACTAGCGGGGGGGCGGATCAATGAGCAGTTCTTC.

The J gene is TRBJ1-6, the V gene TRBV18, with D possibly TRBD1 on 5 matching bases. The germline V gene has CDR1 KGHSH and CDR2 LQKENI. Trimming removed 10 bases at V and 9 bases at J, with 16 bases between. The CDR3 contains 13 residues. The CDR3 here is CATTGGVGSPLHF. The CDR3 DNA reads TGTGCCACCACTGGGGGGGTAGGTTCACCCCTCCACTTT.

The rearrangement joins TRBV7-9 to TRBJ2-7, with D unresolved. Germline V gives CDR1 SEHNR, CDR2 FQNEAQ (reference sequence). The CDR3 contains 14 residues. The V end lost 5 bases, the J end lost 2 bases, and 13 bases lay between the germline ends. The chain's CDR3 is CASSVSKGAYEQYF. In DNA, the CDR3 is TGTGCCAGCAGCGTTTCGAAAGGAGCCTACGAGCAGTACTTC.

V and J are TRBV27 and TRBJ1-5; D is uncertain. Germline V gene sequence: CDR1 MNHEY, CDR2 SMNVEV (reference sequence). V was clipped by 6 bases and J by 7 bases, with 10 bases between them. The CDR3 totals 12 residues. CDR3 DNA: TGTGCCAGCAGGGCGGGGAAGCAGCCCCAGCATTTT. Protein: CASRAGKQPQHF.

This clone showed up just once. The chain combines TRBV2 with TRBJ1-1; TRBD1 might be the D (6 bases). Germline V gene data show CDR1 as SNHLY and CDR2 as FYNNEI. CDR3 length equals 12 residues. Between the trimmed V and J ends, which lost 10 bases and 1 base, there was a span of 10 bases. Here the CDR3 DNA reads TGTGCCACGCACAGGGAGAACACTGAAGCTTTCTTT. This sequence encodes CATHRENTEAFF.

The chain carries TRBV15 and TRBJ2-3; D may be TRBD2 (5 bases). Germline V lookup: CDR1 LNHNV, CDR2 YYDKDF (reference sequence). Trimming took 1 base from V and 2 from J, leaving 10 bases between them. CDR3 length equals 15 residues. DNA of the CDR3: TGTGCCACCAGCAGAGGAGGGAGCCTCACAGATACGCAGTATTTT. Encoded protein: CATSRGGSLTDTQYF.